This T cell receptor beta chain originates from a study of OX40 agonist ivuxolimab in advanced cancers. General notes on the study: Ivuxolimab was a fully human IgG2 agonistic monoclonal antibody targeting the costimulatory receptor OX40 (CD134). The purpose of peripheral TCRbeta sequencing was to test whether ivuxolimab changed TCR sequence diversity and led to clonal T-cell expansion. Partial responses occurred in three dose-escalation patients, of whom one had hepatocellular carcinoma and two had cutaneous melanoma. Prior anti-PD-1, anti-PD-L1 or anti-CTLA-4 therapy was permitted, and checkpoint inhibitors had been received by less than 45% of dose-escalation patients. The monotherapy dose-escalation portion (N of about 50 patients) of the phase I ivuxolimab trial is reported in the paper. A male proportion of roughly 80% and a mean age of around 60 years, ranging from roughly 23 to 90, were recorded for the dose-escalation cohort. Of the roughly 51 patients in dose escalation, around 20 had hepatocellular carcinoma, about 15 had melanoma, 9 had renal cell carcinoma and 9 had head and neck cancer. Intravenous ivuxolimab was administered to patients every 2 weeks at six dose levels: 0.01, 0.1, 0.3, 1.5, 3 and 10 mg/kg. Summary of the overall study and its limitations: On average, CD8+ T cells showed more expanded clones than CD4+ T cells after ivuxolimab. Antigen specificity was not determined for the clonally expanded peripheral T cells. At doses from 0.1 to 3.0 mg/kg, clonal expansion was seen in both CD4+ and CD8+ blood T cells between baseline and week 6. Low levels of normalized T-cell clonal expansion were also seen in some patients who did not respond. In partial responders in the 0.1-3.0 mg/kg groups, normalized peripheral clonal expansion was found to be among the lowest, especially among CD8+ T cells.

A remark on this clone: Its binding antigen is unknown. No much larger clonotype is one base removed from it; base qualities were not supplied.

Genomic DNA was isolated from the sorted cells so that the TCRbeta CDR3 region could be sequenced. The immunoSEQ Assay was used for sequencing of TCRbeta CDR3 regions. TCRdb re-hosts the immuneACCESS table, in-frame sequences only. Its copies lack some clones; in the studies checked, an unresolved V gene accounts for under half of them, and the cause for the rest is not known. The sample table holds roughly 100,000 clones, of which about 96% were seen once. The ten biggest clones cover 2% of the sample. The trial excluded patients who had a history of autoimmune disease or were on systemic immunosuppression. In every dose cohort, peripheral blood was drawn for TCR sequencing at baseline, cycle 4 day 1, and cycle 7 day 1. The samples were taken from a phase I, first-in-human, multicenter, open-label dose-escalation trial of ivuxolimab. Adults with locally advanced or metastatic melanoma, renal cell carcinoma, hepatocellular carcinoma or head and neck squamous cell carcinoma were enrolled in the trial. Before TCR sequencing, CD4+ and CD8+ T cells were separately sorted from peripheral blood.

The CDR3, cysteine through phenylalanine, is 16 amino acids long. Only the CDR3 region is kept as DNA, spanning 48 bases read in frame from base 1. CDR1 SGHDT and CDR2 YYEEEE were looked up in the germline V gene. Here V drops 0 bases and J drops 9 bases, and the junction holds 14 bases not matched to any gene. This clonotype was sampled from an adult with an advanced solid tumor such as melanoma, head and neck, liver or kidney cancer. The source was CD4+ or CD8+ T cells sorted from blood, collected in a trial of the OX40 agonist ivuxolimab. The chain uses TRBV5-6 and TRBJ2-7; a stretch of 8 junction bases matches TRBD2. The CDR3 region reads CASSLDSLLAVHGQYF. The sequenced DNA: TGTGCCAGCAGCTTGGATTCGTTACTAGCGGTGCATGGGCAGTACTTC.